This TCR beta chain appears in the sequencing data of a study of T cell responses to AZD1222 COVID-19 vaccine. Some clones are missing from TCRdb's copy, which holds only in-frame ones; the method was immunoSEQ multiplex PCR. Of 150,000 to 200,000 clones listed, around 93% were seen once; the top ten hold approximately 9.6%. Sample: peripheral blood, taken on day 0 of AZD1222 vaccination. The sequence came from an adult in good health.

The CDR3 region is CASSGRLLLEAFF. CDR3 nucleotides: TGTGCCAGCAGTGGACGGCTCCTGCTTGAAGCTTTCTTT. The chain uses TRBV2 and TRBJ1-1; no firm D call. This CDR3 comprises 13 residues. Trimming left V 4 bases short and J 7 bases short, with 13 bases between. Germline V gene data show CDR1 as SNHLY and CDR2 as FYNNEI.